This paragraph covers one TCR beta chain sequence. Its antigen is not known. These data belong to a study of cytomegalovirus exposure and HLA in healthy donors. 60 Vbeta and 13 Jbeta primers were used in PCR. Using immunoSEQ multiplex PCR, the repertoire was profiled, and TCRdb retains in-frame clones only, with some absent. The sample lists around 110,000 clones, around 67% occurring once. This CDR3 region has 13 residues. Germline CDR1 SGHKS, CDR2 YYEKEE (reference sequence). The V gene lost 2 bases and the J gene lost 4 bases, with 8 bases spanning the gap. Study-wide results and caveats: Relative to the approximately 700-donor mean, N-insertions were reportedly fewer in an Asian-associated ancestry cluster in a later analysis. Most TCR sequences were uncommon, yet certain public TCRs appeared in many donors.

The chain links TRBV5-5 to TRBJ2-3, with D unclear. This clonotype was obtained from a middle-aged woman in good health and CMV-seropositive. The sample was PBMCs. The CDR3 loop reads CASSFLESDTQYF. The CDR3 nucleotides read TGTGCCAGCAGCTTTCTAGAGTCAGATACGCAGTATTTT.